One sample yielded the 31 T cell receptor beta chains listed below, sequenced in a study of cytomegalovirus exposure and HLA in healthy donors. It was with 60 Vbeta and 13 Jbeta primers that the PCR ran. Generated by immunoSEQ multiplex PCR, the TCRdb table keeps only in-frame clones and is missing some. The table records about 140,000 clones, approximately 78% of them present only once. Sequencing was done on a sample of PBMCs. These receptors originate from a woman under 30 in good health and CMV-seropositive.

This clone has a single count. V and J are TRBV5-4 and TRBJ2-7; 7 bases fit TRBD2. Germline CDR1 SGHNT, CDR2 YYREEE (reference sequence). With 6 bases clipped from V and 2 bases from J, the junction kept 8 bases outside the gene matches. The CDR3 totals 14 residues. CDR3 sequence reads: CASTTGGGAYEQYF. In nucleotides, the CDR3 is TGTGCCAGCACCACGGGAGGCGGAGCCTACGAGCAGTACTTC. The full variable domain, completed using reference TRBV5-4 and TRBJ2-7, is ETGVTQSPTHLIKTRGQQVTLRCSSQSGHNTVSWYQQALGQGPQFIFQYYREEENGRGNFPPRFSGLQFPNYSSELNVNALELDDSALYLCASTTGGGAYEQYFGPGTRLTVT.

This chain uses TRBV7-6 with TRBJ2-7, with TRBD2 matching 7 bases. Germline CDR1 reads SGHVS; CDR2 reads FNYEAQ. Trimming removed 0 bases from V and 7 bases from J; junction bases left unmatched: 12. The length of the CDR3 is 16 residues. The CDR3 loop reads CASSLAVSAGLGEQYF. As DNA, the CDR3 is TGTGCCAGCAGCTTAGCGGTGTCAGCGGGGCTGGGGGAGCAGTACTTC.

This CDR3 is CASSLDPVPNSPLHF. As DNA, the CDR3 is TGTGCCAGCAGCTTAGACCCAGTACCTAATTCACCCCTCCACTTT. V and J are TRBV11-2 and TRBJ1-6; no clear D. The V and J ends lost 0 bases and 6 bases respectively, with 9 bases between them. Germline CDR1 SGHAT, CDR2 FQNNGV. The CDR3 consists of 15 residues.

V gene TRBV7-2 combines with J gene TRBJ2-3; 9 bases line up with TRBD2. Unmatched junction bases numbered 11, after V lost 8 bases and J lost 2 bases. The germline CDR1 and CDR2 sequences are SGHTA and FQGNSA. The CDR3 extends over 16 amino acids. This CDR3 is CASLKGLAGTTDTQYF. The CDR3 DNA reads as TGTGCCAGCCTAAAGGGCCTAGCGGGGACCACAGATACGCAGTATTTT. Using reference TRBV7-2 and TRBJ2-3 for the parts outside the CDR3, the full variable domain is GAGVSQSPSNKVTEKGKDVELRCDPISGHTALYWYRQSLGQGLEFLIYFQGNSAPDKSGLPSDRFSAERTGGSVSTLTIQRTQQEDSAVYLCASLKGLAGTTDTQYFGPGTRLTVL.

A few counts support this clone. This chain joins TRBV28 and TRBJ1-1; unclear D gene. Trimming cost V 5 bases and J 4 bases, with 11 bases left between them. CDR1 MDHEN and CDR2 SYDVKM come from the germline V gene. The CDR3 spans 13 residues. The CDR3: CASSTDGFTEAFF. CDR3 DNA sequence: TGTGCCAGCAGTACAGACGGCTTCACTGAAGCTTTCTTT.

V and J are TRBV4-1 and TRBJ2-7; 7 bases line up with TRBD2. The CDR3 sequence is 14 residues long. V lost 4 bases and J lost 5; bases outside the gene matches: 8. From germline, CDR1 is MGHRA and CDR2 YSYEKL. In nucleotides, the CDR3 is TGCGCCAGCAGCCGTAGTATGGGGGGGGACGAGCAGTACTTC. It specifies CASSRSMGGDEQYF.

V gene TRBV2 combines with J gene TRBJ1-2; no firm D call. The V end was cut by 3 bases, the J end by 4 bases, with 6 bases between. This CDR3 region has 12 residues. Germline V CDR1 and CDR2: SNHLY, FYNNEI. CDR3 in DNA: TGTGCCAGCAGTGAGGTCAGCTATGGCTACACCTTC. This codes for CASSEVSYGYTF.

V is TRBV5-4 and J is TRBJ2-7; D gene uncertain. Germline V gives CDR1 SGHNT, CDR2 YYREEE (reference sequence). Between the trimmed V and J ends, which lost 3 bases and 1 base, there was a span of 11 bases. This CDR3 has 14 amino acids. For the CDR3, the DNA is TGTGCCAGCAGCTCAAAGGCTAGTTCCTACGAGCAGTACTTC. Translated, it gives CASSSKASSYEQYF.

The chain has TRBV7-2 and TRBJ2-1; 9 bases align to TRBD2. CDR3 length: 15 residues. Germline CDR1 is SGHTA and CDR2 is FQGNSA. The junction had 11 bases not matched to a gene; V was cut back by 4 bases and J by 10 bases. Here the CDR3 DNA reads TGTGCCAGCAGCTACCTTGGCGGGGGGGAGTACGAGCAGTTCTTC. It yields the protein CASSYLGGGEYEQFF.

J is TRBJ2-1 and V is TRBV6-4, with 10 positions matching TRBD2. The CDR3 is 15 residues long. Unmatched junction bases numbered 8, after V lost 5 bases and J lost 7 bases. Germline V gene lookup returns CDR1 MRHNA and CDR2 SNTAGT. The CDR3 region has the DNA TGTGCCAGCAGTACCGGGACTAGCGACATTAATGAGCAGTTCTTC. It is translated as CASSTGTSDINEQFF.

The sample holds one count of this clone. The J gene is TRBJ2-7, the V gene TRBV28; TRBD1 matches at 9 bases. Germline V gene sequence: CDR1 MDHEN, CDR2 SYDVKM. The V and J ends lost 8 bases and 5 bases, in that order; junction bases with no gene match: 10. CDR3 length: 14 residues. Here the CDR3 reads CASLIGTGSNEQYF. DNA of the CDR3: TGTGCCAGCCTTATCGGGACAGGGTCTAACGAGCAGTACTTC.

The V and J genes are TRBV28 and TRBJ2-7; TRBD2 matches 7 bases. The CDR3 sequence is 13 residues long. From germline, CDR1 is MDHEN and CDR2 SYDVKM. V lost 5 bases and J lost 7; bases outside the gene matches: 8. Written as DNA, the CDR3 is TGTGCCAGCAGTCGGGGACTAACGGGTGAGCAGTACTTC. Translation gives CASSRGLTGEQYF.

The J gene is TRBJ2-2, the V gene TRBV7-9; TRBD2 matches at 9 bases. CDR3 length: 19 residues. CDR1 SEHNR and CDR2 FQNEAQ come from the germline V gene (reference sequence). V shed 0 bases, J shed 2 bases, and the junction held 10 bases outside the gene matches. The CDR3 nucleotides are TGTGCCAGCAGCTTAGCGCCTCGGCTAGCGGGGCGTAACACCGGGGAGCTGTTTTTT. It yields the protein CASSLAPRLAGRNTGELFF.

This chain links TRBV19 with TRBJ2-5; no clear D gene. The ends were cut back, 5 bases at V and 5 bases at J, with 18 bases in the middle. The CDR3 loop spans 15 amino acids. Germline V CDR1 and CDR2: LNHDA, SQIVND (reference sequence). The CDR3 sequence: CASSLGGTSMETQYF. Written as DNA, the CDR3 is TGTGCCAGTAGTCTAGGCGGCACCTCCATGGAGACCCAGTACTTC.

The chain links TRBV6-1 to TRBJ2-7; TRBD1 might be the D (6 bases). The CDR3 has 13 residues. CDR1 and CDR2 (germline): MNHNS, SASEGT. V lost 6 bases and J lost 2, with 11 bases in between. Here the CDR3 reads CASRQGQTYEQYF. The CDR3 coding sequence is TGTGCCAGCAGACAGGGCCAAACCTACGAGCAGTACTTC.

V usage is TRBV19 and J usage is TRBJ1-5, with 8 bases aligning to TRBD1. CDR3 size: 15 residues. CDR1 and CDR2 from the germline V gene are LNHDA and SQIVND (reference sequence). Trimming took 7 bases from V and 13 from J; bases not matched to a gene: 18. In nucleotides, the CDR3 is TGTGCCAGTACCGACAGGGGATCTCCACGGAGATGGCAGCATTTT. Translating it yields CASTDRGSPRRWQHF.

CDR3: CASSLLQGGYEQYF. In DNA, the CDR3 is TGTGCCAGCAGCTTGTTACAGGGTGGGTACGAGCAGTACTTC. The chain recombines TRBV5-5 with TRBJ2-7; tentative D call: TRBD1 (6 bases). Germline CDR1 and CDR2: SGHKS and YYEKEE (reference sequence). The ends were cut back, 1 base at V and 4 bases at J, with 12 bases in the middle. This CDR3 is built from 14 residues.

This clone was observed a few times. The chain has TRBV7-9 and TRBJ1-5, with D perhaps TRBD1 (5 bases). Trimming pared 1 base from V and 9 bases from J, leaving 10 bases between. Germline V gene sequence: CDR1 SEHNR, CDR2 FQNEAQ (reference sequence). The CDR3 spans 13 residues. The CDR3 DNA is TGTGCCAGCAGCTTAGGGGACTTATGGCCCCAGCATTTT. Translating gives CASSLGDLWPQHF.

This clone was observed once. The chain carries TRBV29-1 and TRBJ2-7; 9 bases map to TRBD1. The ends lost 2 bases at V and 1 base at J; junction bases unmatched: 9. From germline, CDR1 is SQVTM and CDR2 ANQGSEA. This CDR3 is built from 16 residues. In nucleotides, the CDR3 is TGCAGCGTTGAACTCCCCACCGGGACAGGGTCCTACGAGCAGTACTTC. It translates to CSVELPTGTGSYEQYF.

The chain joins TRBV29-1 to TRBJ1-1; D is perhaps TRBD1 (6 bases). CDR1 is SQVTM and CDR2 is ANQGSEA in the germline V gene. The CDR3 extends over 13 amino acids. The V gene lost 4 bases and the J gene lost 5 bases, with 14 bases spanning the gap. The CDR3 nucleotides are TGCAGCGTTGCTATAGGGGGGGCGACTGAAGCTTTCTTT. It yields the protein CSVAIGGATEAFF. The full variable domain, completed using reference TRBV29-1 and TRBJ1-1, is SAVISQKPSRDICQRGTSLTIQCQVDSQVTMMFWYRQQPGQSLTLIATANQGSEATYESGFVIDKFPISRPNLTFSTLTVSNMSPEDSSIYLCSVAIGGATEAFFGQGTRLTVV.

This rearrangement joins TRBV11-2 to TRBJ1-4, with D tentatively TRBD1 (5 bases). The V end was cut by 2 bases, the J end by 7 bases, with 14 bases between. This CDR3 has 15 residues. Germline V gives CDR1 SGHAT, CDR2 FQNNGV. CDR3 DNA sequence: TGTGCCAGCAGCTTACAGGGAGGTAGTGGTGAAAAACTGTTTTTT. Its protein product is CASSLQGGSGEKLFF. Supplemented by reference TRBV11-2 and TRBJ1-4, the full variable domain reads EAGVAQSPRYKIIEKRQSVAFWCNPISGHATLYWYQQILGQGPKLLIQFQNNGVVDDSQLPKDRFSAERLKGVDSTLKIQPAKLEDSAVYLCASSLQGGSGEKLFFGSGTQLSVL.

This clone was found once. The chain links TRBV27 to TRBJ1-1; D is undetermined. V lost 2 bases and J lost 9, with 13 bases in between. CDR3 length: 13 residues. The germline V gene has CDR1 MNHEY and CDR2 SMNVEV (reference sequence). The CDR3 region is CASSLEAGGKAFF. The CDR3 DNA reads as TGTGCCAGCAGTTTAGAGGCAGGAGGCAAAGCTTTCTTT.

The chain recombines TRBV4-1 with TRBJ1-1; D is uncertain. Germline loops: CDR1 MGHRA, CDR2 YSYEKL. The CDR3 consists of 18 residues. V shed 0 bases and J shed 0 bases, with 17 bases lying between them. In DNA, the CDR3 is TGCGCCAGCAGCCAAGATCGGATGGCAGGCCGAATGAACACTGAAGCTTTCTTT. Translated: CASSQDRMAGRMNTEAFF.

The CDR3, as DNA: TGTGCCAGCAGCTTAGTTTCTAGAATGGACTATGGCTACACCTTC. Its protein product is CASSLVSRMDYGYTF. This chain links TRBV13 with TRBJ1-2; D call uncertain. The germline V and J ends were trimmed by 1 base and 3 bases, with 12 bases remaining between them. This CDR3 has 15 amino acids. From germline, CDR1 is PRHDT and CDR2 FYEKMQ (reference sequence). Full variable domain (rest looked up from reference TRBV13 and TRBJ1-2): AAGVIQSPRHLIKEKRETATLKCYPIPRHDTVYWYQQGPGQDPQFLISFYEKMQSDKGSIPDRFSAQQFSDYHSELNMSSLELGDSALYFCASSLVSRMDYGYTFGSGTRLTVV.

The chain carries TRBV5-4 and TRBJ2-2; TRBD1 aligns across 7 bases. CDR1 and CDR2 (germline): SGHNT, YYREEE (reference sequence). The length of the CDR3 is 16 residues. J gave up 0 bases and V 2 bases, and 4 bases lay outside the gene matches. This chain's CDR3 is CASSFPGQTNTGELFF. The CDR3 DNA sequence: TGTGCCAGCAGCTTTCCGGGACAGACGAACACCGGGGAGCTGTTTTTT.

The chain couples TRBV29-1 to TRBJ1-1, with D tentatively TRBD1 (5 bases). CDR1 is SQVTM, CDR2 ANQGSEA, per germline. The CDR3 consists of 12 residues. V was clipped by 2 bases and J by 3 bases, with 7 bases between them. The CDR3 nucleotides read TGCAGCGTTGAATCAGGGTACACTGAAGCTTTCTTT. It is translated as CSVESGYTEAFF.

The chain has TRBV25-1 and TRBJ2-2; a possible D gene is TRBD1 (5 bases). CDR1 and CDR2 from the germline V gene are MGHDK and SYGVNS. The CDR3 has 14 amino acids. Deletions cut 3 bases from V and 4 bases from J, with 9 bases between. The CDR3 DNA reads TGTGCCAGCAGTGACGCCAGGGCCACCGGGGAGCTGTTTTTT. Amino acid sequence: CASSDARATGELFF.

The rearrangement links TRBV4-1 to TRBJ1-1, with 9 bases identical to TRBD1. V trimming: 0 bases; J trimming: 4 bases; junction bases outside the gene matches: 9. CDR1 is MGHRA and CDR2 is YSYEKL in the germline V gene. There are 17 residues in the CDR3. The CDR3 nucleotides read TGCGCCAGCAGCCAAGAGGTTCCGGGACAGGGATCCACTGAAGCTTTCTTT. This encodes CASSQEVPGQGSTEAFF.

With respect to this clone: The junction shows a germline mismatch at one end, possibly a read error. This sequence joins TRBV19 and TRBJ1-5, with no clear D. The germline V gene has CDR1 LNHDA and CDR2 SQIVND (reference sequence). The CDR3 has 15 residues. CDR3 DNA sequence: TGTGTCAGTAGTAGGGAGGGTCACCGCAATCAGCCCCAGCATTTT. This translates into CVSSREGHRNQPQHF.

CDR3 loop: CASSPSGQYQAFF. The CDR3 DNA reads TGTGCCAGCAGCCCCTCGGGACAGTATCAAGCTTTCTTT. The chain couples TRBV7-2 to TRBJ1-1; 7 bases align to TRBD1. The ends lost 5 bases at V and 9 bases at J; junction bases unmatched: 9. The CDR3 consists of 13 residues. The germline CDR1 and CDR2 sequences are SGHTA and FQGNSA.

This clone has only a few counts. V usage is TRBV5-6 and J usage is TRBJ1-4, with 10 bases aligning to TRBD1. V shed 3 bases and J 4 bases; nucleotides not matched to a gene: 15. Germline CDR1 SGHDT, CDR2 YYEEEE. The CDR3 sequence is 19 residues long. In DNA form, the CDR3 reads TGTGCCAGCAGCTCTTTCCGGGACAGGGGACCCTCGGTTAATGAAAAACTGTTTTTT. Translating gives CASSSFRDRGPSVNEKLFF.